Listed here are 27 T cell receptor beta chains from one sample, sequenced in a study of blood T cell repertoires in COVID-19. Some clones are missing from TCRdb's copy, which holds only in-frame ones; the method was immunoSEQ multiplex PCR. This sample has about 140,000 clones, with 80% to 90% found just once. Material: peripheral blood. These receptors all stem from a woman aged 45-59 years with acute or convalescent COVID-19.

The chain uses TRBV6-5 and TRBJ2-7; 8 bases agree with TRBD1. CDR1 is MNHEY, CDR2 SVGAGI, per germline. V lost 7 bases, J lost 5 bases, and 13 bases stayed unmatched. This CDR3 contains 15 residues. Here the CDR3 reads CASTPQVDRAHEQYF. The CDR3 nucleotides read TGTGCCAGCACTCCTCAGGTGGACAGGGCCCACGAGCAGTACTTC.

The chain uses TRBV30 and TRBJ1-2; 7 nucleotides align to TRBD1. The ends lost 4 bases at V and 5 bases at J; junction bases unmatched: 7. The germline V gene encodes CDR1 GTSNPN and CDR2 SVGIG (reference sequence). CDR3 length equals 13 residues. The CDR3 reads CAWTTGTVYGYTF. CDR3 nucleotides: TGTGCCTGGACGACAGGGACCGTATATGGCTACACCTTC.

This sequence joins TRBV27 and TRBJ1-5; 7 nucleotides align to TRBD1. The CDR3 sequence is 15 residues long. Germline values: CDR1 MNHEY, CDR2 SMNVEV (reference sequence). Trimming removed 4 bases from V and 0 bases from J; junction bases left unmatched: 3. Here the CDR3 reads CASSSTGLSNQPQHF. In DNA form, the CDR3 reads TGTGCCAGCAGTTCGACAGGGCTTAGCAATCAGCCCCAGCATTTT.

The J gene is TRBJ2-7, the V gene TRBV4-1; D gene unclear. From germline, CDR1 is MGHRA and CDR2 YSYEKL. The V and J ends lost 1 base and 5 bases respectively, with 6 bases between them. This CDR3 contains 12 residues. CDR3 loop: CASSQVRNEQYF. Here the CDR3 DNA reads TGCGCCAGCAGCCAAGTCCGTAACGAGCAGTACTTC.

V usage is TRBV6-2 or TRBV6-3 and J usage is TRBJ1-6, with 10 bases aligning to TRBD1. Germline V gene sequence: CDR1 MNHEY, CDR2 SVGEGT. V gave up 6 bases and J gave up 5 bases; unmatched junction bases: 10. The CDR3 totals 17 residues. CDR3 region: CASSDYRTGGDNSPLHF. The DNA for the CDR3 is TGTGCCAGCAGCGACTATCGGACAGGGGGGGATAATTCACCCCTCCACTTT.

This clone occurred once. The chain combines TRBV29-1 with TRBJ2-7; TRBD1 matches at 7 bases. The germline CDR1 and CDR2 sequences are SQVTM and ANQGSEA. CDR3 length equals 11 residues. Unmatched junction bases numbered 2, after V lost 6 bases and J lost 3 bases. The DNA for the CDR3 is TGCAGCGTGGGGGACAGCTACGAGCAGTACTTC. Its protein product is CSVGDSYEQYF.

The chain is built from TRBV5-4 and TRBJ2-1; 10 bases line up with TRBD2. Germline V lookup: CDR1 SGHNT, CDR2 YYREEE (reference sequence). The V gene end was trimmed by 4 bases and the J gene end by 4 bases; junction bases not matched to a gene: 5. This CDR3 is built from 15 residues. The CDR3 region is CASSSTSGVYNEQFF. DNA of the CDR3: TGTGCCAGCAGCAGTACTAGCGGGGTTTACAATGAGCAGTTCTTC. Combining the CDR3 with reference TRBV5-4 and TRBJ2-1 gives the whole variable domain ETGVTQSPTHLIKTRGQQVTLRCSSQSGHNTVSWYQQALGQGPQFIFQYYREEENGRGNFPPRFSGLQFPNYSSELNVNALELDDSALYLCASSSTSGVYNEQFFGPGTRLTVL.

This sequence joins TRBV6-6 and TRBJ2-5; possible D gene TRBD2, 6 bases. The V gene's germline CDR1 is MNHNY and CDR2 SVGAGI (reference sequence). This CDR3 has 14 amino acids. Trimming left V 2 bases short and J 7 bases short, with 14 bases between. The CDR3 DNA sequence: TGTGCCAGCAGTTACAGGGAGGATTTCGTGACCCAGTACTTC. This encodes CASSYREDFVTQYF.

In DNA, the CDR3 is TGTGCTAGTGCCTTCGGGACAGATCAGCCCCAGCATTTT. Translation: CASAFGTDQPQHF. The chain carries TRBV12-5 and TRBJ1-5, with 7 bases matching TRBD1. CDR1 and CDR2 from the germline V gene are LGHNT and FRNRAP. The CDR3 extends over 13 amino acids. The trim removed 7 bases at V and 5 bases at J, leaving 5 bases unmatched.

This chain links TRBV18 with TRBJ1-2; D remains unclear. The CDR3 spans 15 residues. Trimming shortened V by 3 bases and J by 4 bases, and 15 bases separated the two germline ends. The germline V gene encodes CDR1 KGHSH and CDR2 LQKENI. The CDR3 loop reads CASSPARTGFYGYTF. The CDR3 DNA is TGTGCCAGCTCACCTGCGAGGACTGGATTCTATGGCTACACCTTC.

The rearrangement joins TRBV6-6 to TRBJ1-5; D remains unclear. Trimming took off 6 bases at V and 3 bases at J, with 12 bases between the two ends. The CDR3 is made up of 14 amino acids. The germline V gene encodes CDR1 MNHNY and CDR2 SVGAGI (reference sequence). In DNA, the CDR3 is TGTGCCAGCAGGTCGGGGTTGGACAATCAGCCCCAGCATTTT. Translated: CASRSGLDNQPQHF.

V is TRBV30 and J is TRBJ1-3; D unclear. Deletions cut 0 bases from V and 2 bases from J, with 8 bases between. The CDR3 consists of 14 residues. In germline, CDR1 is GTSNPN, CDR2 SVGIG (reference sequence). DNA of the CDR3: TGTGCCTGGAGTGTTGGAGACGCTGGAAACACCATATATTTT. It codes for CAWSVGDAGNTIYF. Full variable domain (missing parts from reference TRBV30 and TRBJ1-3): SQTIHQWPATLVQPVGSPLSLECTVEGTSNPNLYWYRQAAGRGLQLLFYSVGIGQISSEVPQNLSASRPQDRQFILSSKKLLLSDSGFYLCAWSVGDAGNTIYFGEGSWLTVV.

The chain recombines TRBV11-2 with TRBJ1-4; D is unresolved. The CDR3 has 15 amino acids. Trimming cost V 2 bases and J 0 bases, with 7 bases left between them. Germline lookup yields CDR1 SGHAT and CDR2 FQNNGV. The CDR3 is CASSLNPSTNEKLFF. CDR3 sequence (DNA): TGTGCCAGCAGCTTAAATCCCTCAACTAATGAAAAACTGTTTTTT.

The rearrangement links TRBV9 to TRBJ1-6; D may be TRBD1 (6 bases). The CDR3 totals 15 residues. Germline assignment: CDR1 SGDLS and CDR2 YYNGEE. Trimming shortened V by 3 bases and J by 10 bases, and 17 bases separated the two germline ends. Here the CDR3 reads CASSEGVIFGSPLHF. The CDR3 DNA follows: TGTGCCAGCAGCGAGGGGGTGATTTTCGGATCACCCCTCCACTTT.

V usage is TRBV10-3 and J usage is TRBJ1-1, with a tentative D call TRBD1 (5 bases). The CDR3 loop spans 14 amino acids. Germline CDR1 reads ENHRY; CDR2 reads SYGVKD. Trimming took off 0 bases at V and 5 bases at J, with 10 bases between the two ends. CDR3 in amino acids: CAISESSPGTEAFF. The CDR3 DNA reads TGTGCCATCAGTGAGTCGAGCCCAGGGACTGAAGCTTTCTTT.

The chain combines TRBV6-5 with TRBJ1-2; perhaps TRBD1 as D (5 bases). The V end lost 2 bases, the J end lost 2 bases, and 9 bases lay between the germline ends. Germline values: CDR1 MNHEY, CDR2 SVGAGI. The CDR3 is 14 amino acids. The CDR3 spells CASSYADTNYGYTF. The CDR3 DNA sequence: TGTGCCAGCAGTTACGCGGACACAAACTATGGCTACACCTTC.

Only one count was recorded for this clone. The rearrangement links TRBV10-2 to TRBJ2-1; D is uncertain. The CDR3 has 13 amino acids. V lost 4 bases and J lost 8, with 12 bases in between. The germline V gene encodes CDR1 WSHSY and CDR2 SAAADI. This chain's CDR3 is CASSVAGLDEQFF. DNA for the CDR3: TGCGCCAGCAGTGTTGCAGGCCTCGATGAGCAGTTCTTC.

V usage is TRBV2 and J usage is TRBJ2-7; TRBD2 matches 8 bases. Germline V gene lookup returns CDR1 SNHLY and CDR2 FYNNEI. After removal of 0 bases from V and 2 bases from J, the junction contained 6 bases not matched to a gene. There are 16 residues in the CDR3. CDR3 protein: CASSEAGLARTYEQYF. Here the CDR3 DNA reads TGTGCCAGCAGTGAAGCCGGACTAGCACGCACCTACGAGCAGTACTTC.

This chain links TRBV11-1 with TRBJ1-2, with 7 bases aligning to TRBD1. The CDR3 totals 14 residues. Trimming at V came to 5 bases and at J to 4 bases, leaving 7 bases not matched to a gene. CDR1 is SGHAT, CDR2 FQDESV, per germline (reference sequence). The CDR3, as DNA: TGTGCCAGCAGCGGCGGGACAGCATTCTATGGCTACACCTTC. Its translation is CASSGGTAFYGYTF.

To note about this clone: At one end the junction does not follow the germline gene, possibly because of a read error. The chain recombines TRBV6-5 with TRBJ1-3; D remains ambiguous. This CDR3 contains 13 residues. Per the germline V gene, CDR1 is MNHEY and CDR2 is SVGAGI. The CDR3 nucleotides are TGTGCCAGCAGTTACTCTTCCCTTCGACACCAGATTTTT. Translated, it gives CASSYSSLRHQIF.

The gene calls are TRBV21-1 and TRBJ1-1; the table's D gene call, TRBD1, was not cross checked with the DNA. TRBV21-1 counts as a pseudogene. The CDR3 sequence is 18 residues long. CDR3 sequence reads: CASSVHQTGKGANTEAFF. Written as DNA, the CDR3 is TGTGCCAGCAGCGTACATCAGACAGGGAAAGGGGCGAACACTGAAGCTTTCTTT.

The chain combines TRBV5-1 with TRBJ2-3; 10 bases fit TRBD2. The CDR3 is 18 residues long. Per germline, CDR1 SGHRS and CDR2 YFSETQ. V was clipped by 3 bases and J by 5 bases; unmatched bases: 15. The CDR3 DNA follows: TGCGCCAGCAGCTGGAAGCGGGAGGGCCGGGCCGGTGGAGATACGCAGTATTTT. Translated: CASSWKREGRAGGDTQYF. Full variable domain (missing parts from reference TRBV5-1 and TRBJ2-3): KAGVTQTPRYLIKTRGQQVTLSCSPISGHRSVSWYQQTPGQGLQFLFEYFSETQRNKGNFPGRFSGRQFSNSRSEMNVSTLELGDSALYLCASSWKREGRAGGDTQYFGPGTRLTVL.

This rearrangement joins TRBV7-2 to TRBJ1-1; 9 bases are shared with TRBD1. The CDR3 contains 15 residues. Trimming took 1 base from V and 4 from J; bases not matched to a gene: 4. Germline V lookup: CDR1 SGHTA, CDR2 FQGNSA. The CDR3 DNA reads as TGTGCCAGCAGCTTAGTACAGGGGGCTAGCACTGAAGCTTTCTTT. It translates to CASSLVQGASTEAFF.

The chain is built from TRBV11-2 and TRBJ2-7, with D maybe TRBD1 (5 bases). The V and J ends lost 0 bases and 5 bases respectively, with 8 bases between them. This CDR3 is built from 13 residues. The germline V gene has CDR1 SGHAT and CDR2 FQNNGV. The CDR3 here is CASSLDVGDEQYF. For the CDR3, the DNA is TGTGCCAGCAGCTTAGATGTAGGGGACGAGCAGTACTTC.

This chain links TRBV6-5 with TRBJ2-5; 7 bases fit TRBD1. The CDR3 runs to 15 residues. V was clipped by 0 bases and J by 4 bases; unmatched bases: 5. Per germline, CDR1 MNHEY and CDR2 SVGAGI. This CDR3 is CASSYSSGTAETQYF. CDR3 DNA sequence: TGTGCCAGCAGTTACTCCTCCGGGACAGCAGAGACCCAGTACTTC.

J is TRBJ1-5 and V is TRBV12-3 or TRBV12-4; TRBD1 aligns across 7 bases. The trim removed 6 bases at V and 9 bases at J, leaving 8 bases unmatched. This CDR3 has 13 amino acids. The CDR3 DNA reads TGTGCCAGCAGAAGGACAGGCTTTTCGCCCCAGCATTTT. Amino acid sequence: CASRRTGFSPQHF.

CDR3 residues: CASSLGSVGTGIEQYF. As DNA, the CDR3 is TGTGCCAGCAGCTTAGGATCCGTGGGGACAGGGATCGAGCAGTACTTC. This chain joins TRBV7-8 and TRBJ2-7; 9 bases line up with TRBD1. Per the germline V gene, CDR1 is SGHVS and CDR2 is FQNEAQ. The CDR3 length is 16 residues. V dropped 1 base and J dropped 6; count of bases not matched to a gene: 10.